The following is a T cell receptor (beta chain) sequence with its context. Germline V CDR1 and CDR2: SGHNT, YENEEA. The CDR3 has 15 amino acids. Germline trimming cut 5 bases from V and 0 bases from J; bases unmatched to any gene: 2. These data come from a study of blood T cell repertoires in COVID-19. In terms of age and location, participants ranged from about 18 to 89 years and lived in about 25 US areas. Original handling: Nucleated cell number was recorded as an estimate derived from reference gene primer amplification. Here immunoSEQ multiplex PCR was the method, and the copy in TCRdb shows in-frame clones only, minus some. V and J calls and clone size are those listed in that table; D and trimming were worked out from the DNA. This table holds hundreds of thousands of clones, 87% found once.

The source material was PBMCs or T cells enriched from blood (not recorded which). This TCR came from a woman between 40 and 50 years old who had recovered from COVID-19. J is TRBJ2-2 and V is TRBV11-3; 8 positions match TRBD2. In nucleotides, the CDR3 is TGTGCCAGCAGCCCAGCGGGGGCGAACACCGGGGAGCTGTTTTTT. It codes for CASSPAGANTGELFF.